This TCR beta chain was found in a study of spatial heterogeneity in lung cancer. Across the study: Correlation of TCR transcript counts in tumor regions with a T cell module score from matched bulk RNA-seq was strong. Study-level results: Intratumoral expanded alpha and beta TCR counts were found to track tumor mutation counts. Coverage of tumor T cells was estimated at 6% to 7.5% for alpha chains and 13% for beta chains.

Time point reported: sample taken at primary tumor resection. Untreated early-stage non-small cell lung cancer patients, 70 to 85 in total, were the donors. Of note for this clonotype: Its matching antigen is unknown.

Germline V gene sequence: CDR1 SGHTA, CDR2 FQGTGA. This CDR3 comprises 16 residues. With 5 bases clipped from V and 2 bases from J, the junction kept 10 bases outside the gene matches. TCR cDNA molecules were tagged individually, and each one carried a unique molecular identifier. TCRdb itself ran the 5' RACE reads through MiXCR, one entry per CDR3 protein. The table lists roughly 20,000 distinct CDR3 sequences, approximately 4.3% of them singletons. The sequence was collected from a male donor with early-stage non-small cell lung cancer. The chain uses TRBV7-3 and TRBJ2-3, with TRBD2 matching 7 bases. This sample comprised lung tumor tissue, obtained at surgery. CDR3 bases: TGTGCCAGCAGCCCACCTGGCGGGGGAACCACAGATACGCAGTATTTT. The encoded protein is CASSPPGGGTTDTQYF.